The entry below describes one TCR beta chain. The antigen it binds to is not known. Qualities for individual bases were not recorded, and no much larger clone is one base off. This sample was sequenced with an Illumina HiSeq 2500. Quantitative 5'-RACE with molecular barcodes was used to prepare TCR beta libraries. The original methods were these. To identify disease-linked TCR variants, a new computational method was used, one built on a probabilistic model of VDJ rearrangement. Starting from the raw public reads, TCRdb applied fastp trimming at Q25, assembled clones with MiXCR and retained in-frame beta chains. Each CDR3 protein appears once, grouped with its most common genes and DNA. These V and J calls are TCRdb output, not the study's own analysis. This sample lists over 600,000 distinct CDR3 sequences; roughly 19% were detected once. The ten largest clones capture under 20% of the sample. The germline V end is reduced by 7 bases and the J end by 0 bases; junction bases left unmatched: 6. From the cysteine up to the phenylalanine, the CDR3 has a length of 15 residues. Only the CDR3 DNA stays, 45 bases, in frame from base 1. Based on the germline V gene (reference sequence), the CDR1 and CDR2 sequences are SGHNT and YYREEE.

The data derive from a study of CD8 T cells in ankylosing spondylitis (dated by TCRdb to about 2017). For context, the study as a whole: The study set out to find disease-linked TCR variants by profiling T cell receptor beta repertoires in ankylosing spondylitis patients and healthy donors. Peripheral blood samples were taken, and synovial fluid was additionally collected from ankylosing spondylitis patients. The full study cohort comprised approximately 23 ankylosing spondylitis patients and approximately 100 healthy donors. Here is what the overall study found, with its caveats: A TCR beta motif of several highly homologous amino acid variants appeared characteristic of blood from ankylosing spondylitis patients. Some motif variants were previously reported in synovial fluid and blood of reactive arthritis patients, suggesting common disease-initiation mechanisms. Significant enrichment of the disease-linked clones was reported in matched synovial fluid samples from ankylosing spondylitis patients. The disease-linked clones showed a CD8+ phenotype and occurred at relatively low frequencies in peripheral blood.

The clonotype was recovered from a male donor with ankylosing spondylitis. The V and J genes are TRBV5-4 and TRBJ2-2; 7 central bases correspond to TRBD1. The sequencing sample was made of blood, either unsorted or a sorted T cell fraction (not recorded which). The CDR3: CASQTGIANTGELFF. Here is the DNA: TGTGCCAGCCAGACAGGGATCGCGAACACCGGGGAGCTGTTTTTT.